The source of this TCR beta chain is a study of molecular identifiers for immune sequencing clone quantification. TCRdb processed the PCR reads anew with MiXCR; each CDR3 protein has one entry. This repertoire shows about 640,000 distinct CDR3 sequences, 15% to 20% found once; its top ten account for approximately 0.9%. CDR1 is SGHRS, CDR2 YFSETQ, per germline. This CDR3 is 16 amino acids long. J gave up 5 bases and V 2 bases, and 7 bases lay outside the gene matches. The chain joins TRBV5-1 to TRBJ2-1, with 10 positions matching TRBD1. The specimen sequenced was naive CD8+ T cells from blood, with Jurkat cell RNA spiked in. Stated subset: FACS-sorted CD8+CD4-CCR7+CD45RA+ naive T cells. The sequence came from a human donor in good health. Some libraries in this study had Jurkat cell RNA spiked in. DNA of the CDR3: TGCGCCAGCAGCTTCCCCCGGGACAGGGGTGACAATGAGCAGTTCTTC. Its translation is CASSFPRDRGDNEQFF.